This T cell receptor beta chain was found in a study of blood T cell repertoires in COVID-19. The wider study: In each case, the material was cDNA or gDNA derived from T cells, B-cell-depleted T cells, or PBMCs.

Per the original data handling: Amplified reference gene primers provided the basis for estimating nucleated cell counts. Data came from immunoSEQ multiplex PCR; TCRdb stores just in-frame clones and leaves some out. The DNA was the basis for D and trimming; V, J and clone size are from that table. Of about 180,000 clones listed, approximately 90% are singletons. From germline, CDR1 is LGHNA and CDR2 YSLEER. Trimming removed 0 bases from V and 3 bases from J, with 11 bases in between. CDR3 size: 15 residues. The chain uses TRBV4-3 and TRBJ2-5, with no clear D. Material for sequencing was peripheral blood. The TCR originated in a man between 18 and 29 years old who had recovered from COVID-19. The CDR3, as DNA: TGCGCCAGCAGCCAAGATACCACGAGGAAAGAGACCCAGTACTTC. The encoded protein is CASSQDTTRKETQYF.